What follows are 10 T cell receptor beta chains derived from one specimen sequenced in a study of T cell repertoires in cytomegalovirus infection. MiXCR was run by TCRdb on the reads, yielding one entry per CDR3 protein. This table holds approximately 260,000 distinct CDR3 sequences, less than 25% found once. These receptors are not linked to any known antigen. Material: cultured PBMCs, obtained from culture after CMV antigen stimulation. The receptors come from a human donor in good health (CMV status not recorded). Some clones in this sample may be carry-over from other donors' samples.

The chain employs TRBV24-1 and TRBJ2-3; D is possibly TRBD1 or TRBD2 (7 bases each). Germline CDR1 KGHDR, CDR2 SFDVKD. The ends were cut back, 3 bases at V and 4 bases at J, with 16 bases in the middle. There are 16 residues in the CDR3. CDR3 sequence: CATSDQGGIGADTQYF. As DNA, the CDR3 is TGTGCCACCAGTGATCAGGGGGGGATAGGGGCAGATACGCAGTATTTT.

With respect to this clonotype: A read error may be the cause here, since a much bigger clone is one base away. The rearrangement joins TRBV12-3 or TRBV12-4 to TRBJ2-1; TRBD2 matches 13 bases. The CDR3 contains 13 residues. Trimming removed 8 bases from V and 8 bases from J; junction bases left unmatched: 3. CDR3 in DNA: TGTGCCAGCGGGACTAGCGGGAACGATGAGCAGTTCTTC. Protein product: CASGTSGNDEQFF.

This clonotype has a count of ten or more. This chain joins TRBV6-2 or TRBV6-3 and TRBJ2-3, with D perhaps TRBD1 (5 bases). Per the germline V gene, CDR1 is MNHEY and CDR2 is SVGEGT. The CDR3 is 14 amino acids. Trimming pared 2 bases from V and 6 bases from J, leaving 12 bases between. This chain's CDR3 is CASSYRGSSDTQYF. DNA of the CDR3: TGTGCCAGCAGTTACAGGGGCTCTTCCGATACGCAGTATTTT.

The chain has TRBV27 and TRBJ1-4; possible D gene TRBD1, 6 bases. The V end lost 5 bases, the J end lost 4 bases, and 23 bases lay between the germline ends. CDR3 length: 18 amino acids. Germline V gene sequence: CDR1 MNHEY, CDR2 SMNVEV (reference sequence). The CDR3 loop is CASSPDPPLRQVNEKLFF. The CDR3 DNA is TGTGCCAGCAGTCCGGATCCCCCACTGAGACAGGTTAATGAAAAACTGTTTTTT. Filled out from reference TRBV27 and TRBJ1-4, the complete variable domain reads EAQVTQNPRYLITVTGKKLTVTCSQNMNHEYMSWYRQDPGLGLRQIYYSMNVEVTDKGDVPEGYKVSRKEKRNFPLILESPSPNQTSLYFCASSPDPPLRQVNEKLFFGSGTQLSVL.

This clonotype was recorded many times. The chain recombines TRBV7-2 with TRBJ2-5, with TRBD1 matching 12 bases. Trimming took 5 bases from V and 2 from J; bases not matched to a gene: 3. Germline CDR1 reads SGHTA; CDR2 reads FQGNSA. The CDR3 consists of 15 residues. As DNA, the CDR3 is TGTGCCAGCAGCCGGGACAGGGGGCGGCAAGAGACCCAGTACTTC. It is translated as CASSRDRGRQETQYF.

Many counts were recorded for this clonotype. The rearrangement uses TRBV7-2 and TRBJ1-2; D is possibly TRBD1 (5 bases). The CDR3 covers 14 residues. Germline V gene data show CDR1 as SGHTA and CDR2 as FQGNSA. Trimming removed 3 bases at V and 7 bases at J, with 15 bases between. DNA of the CDR3: TGTGCCAGCAGCTTGAGACAGACAATTGGTGGCTACACCTTC. Translating it yields CASSLRQTIGGYTF. Drawing the rest from reference TRBV7-2 and TRBJ1-2, the complete variable domain is GAGVSQSPSNKVTEKGKDVELRCDPISGHTALYWYRQSLGQGLEFLIYFQGNSAPDKSGLPSDRFSAERTGGSVSTLTIQRTQQEDSAVYLCASSLRQTIGGYTFGSGTRLTVV.

This clonotype was observed a handful of times. V and J are TRBV30 and TRBJ1-1, with 7 bases identical to TRBD1. From germline, CDR1 is GTSNPN and CDR2 SVGIG (reference sequence). The V segment lost 3 bases and the J segment 11 bases; nucleotides outside the gene matches: 12. The CDR3 loop spans 13 amino acids. CDR3 region: CAWREQGIPSAFF. The DNA of the CDR3 is TGTGCCTGGAGGGAACAGGGGATCCCCAGCGCTTTCTTT.

The chain is built from TRBV20-1 and TRBJ2-5; a weak D match, TRBD2 (5 bases). Trimming removed 3 bases at V and 4 bases at J, with 15 bases between. The V gene's germline CDR1 is DFQATT and CDR2 SNEGSKA (reference sequence). The CDR3 totals 14 residues. The CDR3 region is CSASRVSVGETQYF. Here the CDR3 DNA reads TGCAGTGCTAGTCGTGTTAGCGTAGGAGAGACCCAGTACTTC.

The CDR3 region has the DNA TGTGCCAGCAGCTGGATGGACAGGGCTAGTTATGGCTACACCTTC. Translation gives CASSWMDRASYGYTF. This chain links TRBV5-6 with TRBJ1-2; TRBD1 aligns across 8 bases. Germline CDR1 SGHDT, CDR2 YYEEEE. With 3 bases clipped from V and 5 bases from J, the junction kept 9 bases outside the gene matches. The CDR3 extends over 15 amino acids.

The chain employs TRBV6-1 and TRBJ2-5; D gene ambiguous. CDR1 and CDR2 from the germline V gene are MNHNS and SASEGT. The CDR3 totals 11 residues. With 7 bases removed from V and 3 bases from J, the gap between germline ends came to 6 bases. The DNA of the CDR3 is TGTGCCAGCAAGGCGGAAGAGACCCAGTACTTC. Its translation is CASKAEETQYF.